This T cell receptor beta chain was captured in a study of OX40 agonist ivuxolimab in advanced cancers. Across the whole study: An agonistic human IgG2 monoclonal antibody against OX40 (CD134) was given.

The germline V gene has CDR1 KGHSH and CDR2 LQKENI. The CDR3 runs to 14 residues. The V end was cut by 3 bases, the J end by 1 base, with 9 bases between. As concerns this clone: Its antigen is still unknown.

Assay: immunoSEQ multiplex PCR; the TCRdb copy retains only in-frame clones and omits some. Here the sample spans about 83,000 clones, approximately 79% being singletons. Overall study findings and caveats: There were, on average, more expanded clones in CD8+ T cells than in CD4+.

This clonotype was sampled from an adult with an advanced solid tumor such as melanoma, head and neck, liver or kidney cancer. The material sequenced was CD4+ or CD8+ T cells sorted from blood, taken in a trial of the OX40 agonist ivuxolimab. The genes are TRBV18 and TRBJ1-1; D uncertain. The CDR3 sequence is CASSPPGRNTEAFF. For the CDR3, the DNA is TGTGCCAGCTCACCCCCGGGCCGGAACACTGAAGCTTTCTTT.